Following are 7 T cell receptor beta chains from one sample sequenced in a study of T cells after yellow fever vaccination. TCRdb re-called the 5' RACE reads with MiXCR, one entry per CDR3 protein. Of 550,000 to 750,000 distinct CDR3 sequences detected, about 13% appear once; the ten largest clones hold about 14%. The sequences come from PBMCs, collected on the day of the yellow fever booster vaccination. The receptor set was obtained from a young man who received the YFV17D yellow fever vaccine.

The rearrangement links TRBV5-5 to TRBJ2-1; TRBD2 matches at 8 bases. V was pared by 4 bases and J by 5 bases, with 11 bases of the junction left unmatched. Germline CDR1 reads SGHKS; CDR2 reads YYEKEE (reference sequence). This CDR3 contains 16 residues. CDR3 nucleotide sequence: TGTGCCAGCAGCCTAGGCGTAGCGGGATTGGACAATGAGCAGTTCTTC. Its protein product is CASSLGVAGLDNEQFF.

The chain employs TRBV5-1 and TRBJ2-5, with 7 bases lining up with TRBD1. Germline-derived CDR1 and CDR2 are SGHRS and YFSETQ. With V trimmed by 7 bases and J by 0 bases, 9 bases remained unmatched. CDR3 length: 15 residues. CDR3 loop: CASVHDRVDQETQYF. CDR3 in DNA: TGCGCCAGCGTACACGACAGGGTGGACCAAGAGACCCAGTACTTC.

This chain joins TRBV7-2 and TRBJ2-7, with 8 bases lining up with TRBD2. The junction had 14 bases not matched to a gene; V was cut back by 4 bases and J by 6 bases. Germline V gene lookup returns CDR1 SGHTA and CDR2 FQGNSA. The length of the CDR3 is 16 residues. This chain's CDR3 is CASSSHRAGEGIEQYF. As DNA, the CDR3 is TGTGCCAGCAGCTCCCACCGAGCGGGAGAGGGGATCGAGCAGTACTTC.

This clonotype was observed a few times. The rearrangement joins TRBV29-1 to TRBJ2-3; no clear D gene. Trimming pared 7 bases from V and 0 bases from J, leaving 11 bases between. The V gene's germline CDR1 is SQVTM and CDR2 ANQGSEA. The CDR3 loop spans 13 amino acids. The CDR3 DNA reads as TGCAGCGATTTTCGTACTAGCACAGATACGCAGTATTTT. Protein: CSDFRTSTDTQYF.

DNA of the CDR3: TGCGCCAGCAGAAGACTAGCGGGAGAGTACGAGCAGTACTTC. Translation: CASRRLAGEYEQYF. The rearrangement uses TRBV10-2 and TRBJ2-7, with TRBD2 matching over 12 bases. The J segment lost 4 bases and the V segment lost 6 bases, leaving 4 bases of the junction unmatched. Germline V gene lookup returns CDR1 WSHSY and CDR2 SAAADI. This CDR3 comprises 14 residues.

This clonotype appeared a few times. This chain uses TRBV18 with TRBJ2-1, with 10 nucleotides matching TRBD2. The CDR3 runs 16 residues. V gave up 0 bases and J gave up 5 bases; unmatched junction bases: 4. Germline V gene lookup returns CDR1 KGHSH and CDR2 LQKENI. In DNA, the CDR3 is TGTGCCAGCTCACCACCGGTTCTAGCGGGGGACAATGAGCAGTTCTTC. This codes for CASSPPVLAGDNEQFF.

Here the CDR3 reads CSVASPRPGTGGPTDTQYF. CDR3 nucleotide sequence: TGCAGCGTTGCATCTCCGCGGCCCGGGACAGGGGGCCCCACAGATACGCAGTATTTT. This chain joins TRBV29-1 and TRBJ2-3; TRBD1 matches at 12 bases. Germline V gives CDR1 SQVTM, CDR2 ANQGSEA. This CDR3 has 19 residues. The V segment lost 4 bases and the J segment 2 bases; nucleotides outside the gene matches: 16.